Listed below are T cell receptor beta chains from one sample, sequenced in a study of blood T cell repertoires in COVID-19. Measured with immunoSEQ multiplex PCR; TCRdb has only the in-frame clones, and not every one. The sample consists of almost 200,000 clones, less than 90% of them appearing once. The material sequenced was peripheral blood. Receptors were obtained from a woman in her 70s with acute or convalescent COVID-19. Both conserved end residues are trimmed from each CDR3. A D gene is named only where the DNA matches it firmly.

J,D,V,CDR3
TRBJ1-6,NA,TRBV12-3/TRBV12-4,ASSLDTSPLH
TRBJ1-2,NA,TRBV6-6,ASSYGGYGGYT
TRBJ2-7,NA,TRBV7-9,ASSLPLGDSYEQY
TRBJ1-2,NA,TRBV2,AITRGFGYT
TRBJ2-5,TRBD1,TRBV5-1,ASSLTGGSGEETQY
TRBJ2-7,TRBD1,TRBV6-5,ASRRQGGPYEQY
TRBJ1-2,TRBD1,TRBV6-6,ASCRDSGSYGYT
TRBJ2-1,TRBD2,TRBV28,ASSPGLAGGLEQF
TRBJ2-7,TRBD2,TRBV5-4,ASSNRGTSGPYEQY
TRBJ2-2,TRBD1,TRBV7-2,ASSSAGQVTGELF
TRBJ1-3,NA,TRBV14,ASSQVQENTIY
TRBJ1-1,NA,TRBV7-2,ASSLVYLAEAF
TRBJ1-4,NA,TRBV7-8,ASSLFPDSNEKLF
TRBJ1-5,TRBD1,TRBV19,ASRGTGTSWRQPQH
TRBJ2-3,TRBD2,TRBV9,ASSLRTSGSTDTQY
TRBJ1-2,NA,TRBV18,ASSPLPEPGYGYT
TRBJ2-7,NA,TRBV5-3,ARNPPGAY
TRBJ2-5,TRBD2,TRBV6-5,ASSLAGGRRGETQY
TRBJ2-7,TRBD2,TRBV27,ASSLGTSGRYEQY
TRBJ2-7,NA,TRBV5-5,ASSLAGAASYEQY
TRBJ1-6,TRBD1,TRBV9,ASSVGQGGNSPLH
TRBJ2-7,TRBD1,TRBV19,ASSTPGQGTYEQY
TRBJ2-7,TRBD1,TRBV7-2,ASSFSVTGAYEQY
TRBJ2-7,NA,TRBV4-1,ASSQDQGGLAYEQY
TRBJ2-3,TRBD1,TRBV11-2,ASSIDRADTQY
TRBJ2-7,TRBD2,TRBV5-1,ASSLGVTSLSYEQY
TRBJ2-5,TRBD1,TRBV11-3,ASSLDPGQGKETQY
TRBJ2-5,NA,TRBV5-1,ASSSTTNQETQY
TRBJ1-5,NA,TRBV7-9,ASSLAQAGPQPQH
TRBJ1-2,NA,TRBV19,ASSISGGRGGYT
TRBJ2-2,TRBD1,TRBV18,ASSPRQGTYTGELF
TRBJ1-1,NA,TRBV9,ASSVGPGNTEAF
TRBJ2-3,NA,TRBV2,ASSELGADTQY
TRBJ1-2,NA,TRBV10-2,ASRGVANYGYT
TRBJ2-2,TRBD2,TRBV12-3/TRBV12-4,ASSLGGTGELF
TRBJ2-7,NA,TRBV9,ASSWGQHGGYEQY
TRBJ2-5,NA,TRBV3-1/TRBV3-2,ASSQGRQETQY
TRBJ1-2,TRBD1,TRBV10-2,ASSELLGQYYGYT
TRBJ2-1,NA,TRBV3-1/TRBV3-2,ASRPPGLNYNEQF
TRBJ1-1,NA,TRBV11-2,ASSPFVEIMNTEAF
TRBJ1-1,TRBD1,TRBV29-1,SAGTGWNTEAF